This entry lists 18 T cell receptor beta chains sequenced from one sample in a study of response to subunit inactivated influenza vaccine. TCRdb passed the RT-PCR reads through MiXCR, listing each CDR3 protein once. The sample lists roughly 710,000 distinct CDR3 sequences, less than 15% occurring once. The sample was PBMCs from blood, taken around 15 days before vaccination. These receptors all stem from a man aged 50 to 59 who received an inactivated influenza vaccine.

This clonotype has a handful of counts. This chain links TRBV11-2 with TRBJ2-1, with D perhaps matching TRBD2 (6 bases). The germline CDR1 and CDR2 sequences are SGHAT and FQNNGV. Deletions cut 0 bases from V and 3 bases from J, with 12 bases between. The CDR3 sequence is 16 residues long. The CDR3 region is CASSLDLAKYYNEQFF. CDR3 nucleotides: TGTGCCAGCAGCTTAGATCTAGCGAAATACTACAATGAGCAGTTCTTC. Complete variable domain (other parts from reference TRBV11-2 and TRBJ2-1): EAGVAQSPRYKIIEKRQSVAFWCNPISGHATLYWYQQILGQGPKLLIQFQNNGVVDDSQLPKDRFSAERLKGVDSTLKIQPAKLEDSAVYLCASSLDLAKYYNEQFFGPGTRLTVL.

This clonotype was observed many times. The chain carries TRBV4-3 and TRBJ2-7, with 7 bases fitting TRBD1. CDR1 and CDR2 from the germline V gene are LGHNA and YSLEER. The CDR3 length is 13 residues. V shed 4 bases, J shed 3 bases, and the junction held 3 bases outside the gene matches. CDR3 residues: CASSRDRYYEQYF. The CDR3 DNA is TGCGCCAGCAGCCGGGACAGATACTACGAGCAGTACTTC.

This clonotype was observed a handful of times. The rearrangement links TRBV12-3 or TRBV12-4 to TRBJ2-1; perhaps TRBD2 as D (6 bases). The ends were cut back, 4 bases at V and 4 bases at J, with 14 bases in the middle. The CDR3 totals 15 residues. Written as DNA, the CDR3 is TGTGCCAGCAGTTCTAGCGTCCGTACATACAATGAGCAGTTCTTC. Residues: CASSSSVRTYNEQFF.

Only a few counts were recorded for this clonotype. The chain links TRBV29-1 to TRBJ2-5; TRBD1 might be the D (6 bases). CDR3 length: 12 amino acids. Germline V CDR1 and CDR2: SQVTM, ANQGSEA. V lost 6 bases and J lost 6, with 14 bases in between. CDR3 sequence (DNA): TGCAGCGTAAGGGGGTCGCGGAAGACCCAGTACTTC. As protein: CSVRGSRKTQYF.

For the CDR3, the DNA is TGTGCGACCGAGCGGGAGGCCCCTTCGGGGGCCAACGTCCTGACTTTC. It translates to CATEREAPSGANVLTF. V is TRBV6-1 and J is TRBJ2-6, with 9 bases that match TRBD2. Germline loops: CDR1 MNHNS, CDR2 SASEGT. The CDR3 totals 16 residues.

This clonotype has only a few counts. The chain carries TRBV6-1 and TRBJ2-3; 9 bases are a match to TRBD1. Germline V gene data show CDR1 as MNHNS and CDR2 as SASEGT. The CDR3 loop spans 14 amino acids. V was pared by 6 bases and J by 6 bases, with 7 bases of the junction left unmatched. CDR3 sequence: CASSRDRVRDTQYF. DNA of the CDR3: TGTGCCAGCAGCCGGGACAGGGTGCGTGATACGCAGTATTTT.

V is TRBV6-5 and J is TRBJ1-6; D ambiguous. V shed 3 bases and J shed 7 bases, with 13 bases lying between them. The CDR3 contains 15 residues. CDR1 and CDR2 from the germline V gene are MNHEY and SVGAGI. CDR3 coding DNA: TGTGCCAGCAGTTATGGATCCGGGATGAATTCACCCCTCCACTTT. Protein: CASSYGSGMNSPLHF.

This clonotype turned up a few times. The chain has TRBV6-1 and TRBJ2-1, with a possible D match to TRBD2 (7 bases). This CDR3 contains 14 residues. V was cut by 8 bases and J by 4 bases, with 15 bases left in between. Germline lookup yields CDR1 MNHNS and CDR2 SASEGT. CDR3 sequence reads: CASQRGGYYNEQFF. The CDR3, as DNA: TGTGCCAGCCAAAGGGGGGGTTATTACAATGAGCAGTTCTTC.

This clonotype was picked up a small number of times. This chain connects TRBV7-8 to TRBJ2-3; 8 nucleotides match TRBD2. J gave up 0 bases and V 5 bases, and 7 bases lay outside the gene matches. Germline values: CDR1 SGHVS, CDR2 FQNEAQ. The CDR3 length is 16 residues. The CDR3 region is CASSQRAGGSTDTQYF. The CDR3 DNA sequence: TGTGCCAGCAGCCAGAGGGCGGGGGGTAGCACAGATACGCAGTATTTT.

The chain combines TRBV5-1 with TRBJ2-3; maybe TRBD1 (5 bases). Germline V gene sequence: CDR1 SGHRS, CDR2 YFSETQ. The CDR3 totals 15 residues. V lost 1 base and J lost 3, with 12 bases in between. CDR3 nucleotides: TGCGCCAGCAGCTTGATGCCAGGGCGAACAGATACGCAGTATTTT. Protein product: CASSLMPGRTDTQYF.

This clonotype came up a few times. The chain is built from TRBV5-1 and TRBJ2-2, with D perhaps assigned TRBD1 or TRBD2 (5 bases each). This CDR3 has 17 amino acids. Germline lookup yields CDR1 SGHRS and CDR2 YFSETQ. The ends were cut back, 4 bases at V and 4 bases at J, with 20 bases in the middle. Here the CDR3 reads CASSIRGPQASTGELFF. CDR3 coding DNA: TGCGCCAGCAGCATCCGGGGCCCTCAGGCTAGCACCGGGGAGCTGTTTTTT.

This clonotype appeared a few times. The rearrangement links TRBV24-1 to TRBJ2-3; either TRBD1 or TRBD2 may supply D (5 bases each). The length of the CDR3 is 11 residues. The V gene lost 7 bases and the J gene lost 6 bases, with 7 bases spanning the gap. Germline loops: CDR1 KGHDR, CDR2 SFDVKD. For the CDR3, the DNA is TGTGCCACCAGAGAGGGGGATACGCAGTATTTT. Translation gives CATREGDTQYF.

This chain connects TRBV11-2 to TRBJ2-3; weak D call: TRBD2 (7 bases). The CDR3 is 16 residues long. Deletions cut 1 base from V and 5 bases from J, with 16 bases between. Germline assignment: CDR1 SGHAT and CDR2 FQNNGV. CDR3 bases: TGTGCCAGCAGCTTAGGGTTTCGAGGGGGGGGAGATACGCAGTATTTT. Translation gives CASSLGFRGGGDTQYF.

This clonotype showed up just a few times. This sequence joins TRBV7-9 and TRBJ2-7; the match to TRBD2 covers 10 bases. Losses at the gene ends were 1 base for V and 1 base for J; bases not matched to a gene: 1. This CDR3 is 15 amino acids long. Germline lookup yields CDR1 SEHNR and CDR2 FQNEAQ (reference sequence). CDR3 amino acids: CASSLVLAGSYEQYF. DNA for the CDR3: TGTGCCAGCAGCTTAGTACTAGCGGGGTCCTACGAGCAGTACTTC.

This clonotype has only a few counts. Its ends do not fully match the called genes, so a read error is possible. J is TRBJ1-2 and V is TRBV28, with 7 positions matching TRBD1. Germline CDR1 and CDR2: MDHEN and SYDVKM. This CDR3 region has 14 residues. Here the CDR3 DNA reads TGTGCCAGCACCCCGAGCCCAGGGGGTTATGCCTACACCTTC. Amino acid sequence: CASTPSPGGYAYTF.

The V gene is TRBV27, the J gene TRBJ2-7; 7 bases are a match to TRBD2. Trimming at V came to 5 bases and at J to 3 bases, leaving 10 bases not matched to a gene. CDR1 MNHEY and CDR2 SMNVEV come from the germline V gene (reference sequence). This CDR3 is 15 amino acids long. The DNA of the CDR3 is TGTGCCAGCAGTACCAGACTAGCTGAGAGCTACGAGCAGTACTTC. This sequence encodes CASSTRLAESYEQYF.

This chain uses TRBV12-3 or TRBV12-4 with TRBJ1-6, with D possibly matching TRBD1 (6 bases). The CDR3 extends over 13 amino acids. The V gene lost 6 bases and the J gene lost 7 bases, with 10 bases spanning the gap. The CDR3 DNA reads as TGTGCCAGCAGACAGGGCCCAAATTCACCCCTCCACTTT. Protein: CASRQGPNSPLHF.

This clonotype occurred a few times. A read error may explain this, as a much larger clone is one base away. This rearrangement joins TRBV3-1 to TRBJ2-7; D not resolved. The CDR3 extends over 13 amino acids. The V and J ends lost 1 base and 3 bases respectively, with 7 bases between them. Germline values: CDR1 LGHDT, CDR2 YNNKEL (reference sequence). The CDR3 reads CASSQGRFYEQYF. Here the CDR3 DNA reads TGTGCCAGCAGCCAAGGCAGGTTCTACGAGCAGTACTTC.